The 9 T cell receptor beta chains reported below all come from one sample, sequenced in a study of T cells in Graves' hyperthyroidism and ophthalmopathy. Authors of the study amplified TCR beta CDR3 regions from RNA transcripts. TCR CDR3 regions were first amplified by RT-PCR with HTBI primers. TCRdb re-called the multiplex PCR reads through MiXCR, storing one row per CDR3 protein. The sample contains a few hundred thousand distinct CDR3 sequences, more than 15% of which appear only once. The sequenced sample was blood. These receptors originate from a woman aged 40 to 55 with Graves' ophthalmopathy.

This clonotype was found a few times. The rearrangement uses TRBV3-1 and TRBJ2-3; 10 positions agree with TRBD1. V lost 4 bases to trimming and J lost 6 bases; unmatched junction nucleotides: 4. The CDR3 totals 14 residues. Germline assignment: CDR1 LGHDT and CDR2 YNNKEL (reference sequence). The chain's CDR3 is CASSLTGGIDTQYF. The DNA of the CDR3 is TGTGCCAGCAGCCTGACAGGGGGCATTGATACGCAGTATTTT.

The rearrangement joins TRBV6-1 to TRBJ2-2; 13 positions match TRBD2. The CDR3 sequence is 17 residues long. With V trimmed by 5 bases and J by 6 bases, 9 bases remained unmatched. CDR1 and CDR2 from the germline V gene are MNHNS and SASEGT. The CDR3 DNA follows: TGTGCCAGCAGTCCCCGACTAGCGGGAGGCTGGGCCGGGGAGCTGTTTTTT. It encodes CASSPRLAGGWAGELFF.

This sequence joins TRBV6-1 and TRBJ1-4, with D unclear. The V end was cut by 6 bases, the J end by 8 bases, with 13 bases between. This CDR3 is built from 13 residues. Germline-derived CDR1 and CDR2 are MNHNS and SASEGT. The CDR3 protein is CASRERLREKLFF. CDR3 coding DNA: TGTGCCAGCAGAGAGCGGCTACGGGAAAAACTGTTTTTT.

The chain carries TRBV29-1 and TRBJ2-2; maybe TRBD1 (6 bases). CDR3 length: 13 residues. Trimming pared 7 bases from V and 6 bases from J, leaving 15 bases between. Germline CDR1 SQVTM, CDR2 ANQGSEA. CDR3 protein: CSAKLGAAGELFF. For the CDR3, the DNA is TGCAGCGCCAAACTGGGGGCGGCCGGGGAGCTGTTTTTT.

This clonotype showed up many times. The chain has TRBV2 and TRBJ2-7; 7 bases are shared with TRBD1. Germline V CDR1 and CDR2: SNHLY, FYNNEI. This CDR3 has 11 amino acids. The CDR3 loop is CASGGPYEQYF. In DNA form, the CDR3 reads TGTGCTTCAGGGGGACCCTACGAGCAGTACTTC.

The sample holds many counts of this clonotype. The chain employs TRBV3-1 and TRBJ1-1; the D gene is possibly TRBD1 (6 bases). V lost 4 bases and J lost 10, with 16 bases in between. There are 13 residues in the CDR3. CDR1 and CDR2 (germline): LGHDT, YNNKEL (reference sequence). The CDR3 DNA sequence: TGTGCCAGCAGCCGCGGACAGTCTGAAGGAGCTTTCTTT. This encodes CASSRGQSEGAFF.

Regarding this clonotype: A much larger clone differs by one base, so this may be a read error. This chain joins TRBV6-1 and TRBJ2-1, with 9 bases matching TRBD1. This CDR3 has 13 amino acids. Germline-derived CDR1 and CDR2 are MNHNS and SASEGT. V was clipped by 3 bases and J by 6 bases; unmatched bases: 0. The CDR3 nucleotides read TGTGCCAGCAGTGAGACAGGGGGCAATGAGCAGTTCTTC. Protein: CASSETGGNEQFF.

The V and J genes are TRBV7-9 and TRBJ2-7, with a weak D call TRBD2 (5 bases). CDR1 and CDR2 (germline): SEHNR, FQNEAQ (reference sequence). The CDR3 is 15 amino acids. Trimming took off 2 bases at V and 7 bases at J, with 18 bases between the two ends. Here the CDR3 reads CASSLMGSGIGEQYF. In DNA, the CDR3 is TGTGCCAGCAGCTTAATGGGTTCGGGAATAGGGGAGCAGTACTTC.

This clonotype has just a few counts. The J gene is TRBJ1-2, the V gene TRBV7-3, with TRBD1 matching 9 bases. The CDR3 covers 15 residues. V shed 3 bases, J shed 2 bases, and the junction held 4 bases outside the gene matches. Germline values: CDR1 SGHTA, CDR2 FQGTGA. CDR3 bases: TGTGCCAGCAGCTTGGGGACAGGGCTAAACTATGGCTACACCTTC. Amino acids: CASSLGTGLNYGYTF.